The 17 T cell receptor beta chains below all came from one sample that was sequenced in a study of blood T cell repertoires in COVID-19 (TCRdb year 2020). Library method: the immunoSEQ multiplex PCR assay. The table comes from immuneACCESS by way of TCRdb, which keeps in-frame sequences with V and J called. Part of the clones is missing from these tables; in studies checked, under half for an unresolved V gene and the rest for unknown reasons. A total of about 320,000 clones appear in this sample, approximately 91% of them only once. Together, the top ten hold 3% to 5% of the sample. Sequenced: PBMCs or T cells enriched from blood (not recorded which). These receptors came from a woman aged 30 to 39 who had been exposed to COVID-19.

The chain uses TRBV21-1 and TRBJ2-7; TRBD1 is taken as the D call from the table, unchecked against the DNA. TRBV21-1 is a pseudogene. The CDR3 has 8 residues. CDR3 in amino acids: CASSGWSF. As DNA, the CDR3 is TGTGCCAGCAGCGGCTGGTCATTC.

As to this clone: One end of the junction is discordant with germline, which a read error may explain. V usage is TRBV7-2 and J usage is TRBJ1-2, with TRBD1 matching 8 bases. There are 14 residues in the CDR3. The germline CDR1 and CDR2 sequences are SGHTA and FQGNSA. In DNA form, the CDR3 reads TGTGCCAGCAGTACGGACAGGGTGACTCCTCCTGTAGACTTC. This translates into CASSTDRVTPPVDF.

The rearrangement links TRBV18 to TRBJ2-7; no definite D call. CDR1 is KGHSH and CDR2 is LQKENI in the germline V gene. The CDR3 is made up of 15 amino acids. Trimming cost V 0 bases and J 3 bases, with 12 bases left between them. The CDR3 here is CASSPPSSLGYEQYF. CDR3 DNA sequence: TGTGCCAGCTCACCACCGTCTAGTCTGGGCTACGAGCAGTACTTC.

A single count supports this clone. The chain uses TRBV7-9 and TRBJ2-1, with D perhaps matching TRBD2 (6 bases). Germline loops: CDR1 SEHNR, CDR2 FQNEAQ (reference sequence). The CDR3 length is 15 residues. Trimming took off 0 bases at V and 4 bases at J, with 10 bases between the two ends. This CDR3 is CASSLAMGGYNEQFF. The CDR3 DNA is TGTGCCAGCAGCTTAGCGATGGGGGGATACAATGAGCAGTTCTTC.

The CDR3 DNA reads TGCGCCAGCAGCTTGATTGCGGGGGGGAACAATGAGCAGTTCTTC. Protein: CASSLIAGGNNEQFF. The rearrangement uses TRBV5-1 and TRBJ2-1; 9 bases align to TRBD2. Per the germline V gene, CDR1 is SGHRS and CDR2 is YFSETQ. This CDR3 region has 15 residues. J was trimmed by 5 bases and V by 1 base; bases with no gene match: 4.

The chain couples TRBV18 to TRBJ1-3, with TRBD1 matching 8 bases. CDR1 is KGHSH and CDR2 is LQKENI in the germline V gene. The CDR3 consists of 15 residues. The V gene end was trimmed by 6 bases and the J gene end by 4 bases; junction bases not matched to a gene: 8. The CDR3 coding sequence is TGTGCCAGCTCGCATGACAGGGGTCAAGGAAACACCATATATTTT. This gives the protein CASSHDRGQGNTIYF.

The chain has TRBV6-5 and TRBJ1-3; TRBD1 might be the D (5 bases). Per the germline V gene, CDR1 is MNHEY and CDR2 is SVGAGI. Deletions cut 2 bases from V and 3 bases from J, with 14 bases between. This CDR3 region has 16 residues. CDR3 in DNA: TGTGCCAGCAGTTACAATCCCCAGGGCGGTGGAAACACCATATATTTT. It codes for CASSYNPQGGGNTIYF.

The chain couples TRBV5-8 to TRBJ1-2; D not resolved. Germline CDR1 SGHTS, CDR2 YDEGEE. The V gene lost 3 bases and the J gene lost 3 bases, with 6 bases spanning the gap. CDR3 length equals 12 residues. As DNA, the CDR3 is TGTGCCAGCAGCTCGGGTGACTATGGCTACACCTTC. It codes for CASSSGDYGYTF.

The chain links TRBV7-9 to TRBJ1-2; D may be TRBD1 (5 bases). CDR3 length: 15 amino acids. Germline CDR1 and CDR2: SEHNR and FQNEAQ (reference sequence). Trimming shortened V by 3 bases and J by 2 bases, and 13 bases separated the two germline ends. The CDR3 is CASSFGGRDNYGYTF. The CDR3 DNA sequence: TGTGCCAGCAGCTTCGGGGGAAGGGACAACTATGGCTACACCTTC.

In DNA form, the CDR3 reads TGTGCCAGCACCCAAGAGGGCGGTGAAGCTTTCTTT. Translated, it gives CASTQEGGEAFF. The chain is built from TRBV7-8 and TRBJ1-1; D is undetermined. CDR3 length: 12 residues. Between the trimmed V and J ends, which lost 7 bases and 7 bases, there was a span of 13 bases. Germline V CDR1 and CDR2: SGHVS, FQNEAQ. Based on the CDR3 plus reference TRBV7-8 and TRBJ1-1, the full variable domain is GAGVSQSPRYKVAKRGQDVALRCDPISGHVSLFWYQQALGQGPEFLTYFQNEAQLDKSGLPSDRFFAERPEGSVSTLKIQRTQQEDSAVYLCASTQEGGEAFFGQGTRLTVV.

The V gene is TRBV2, the J gene TRBJ2-2; TRBD1 matches at 10 bases. The CDR3 contains 15 residues. V trimming: 6 bases; J trimming: 4 bases; junction bases outside the gene matches: 5. CDR1 is SNHLY, CDR2 FYNNEI, per germline. The CDR3 DNA reads TGTGCCAGCAGGCAGACAGGGGGCGGCACCGGGGAGCTGTTTTTT. Its protein is CASRQTGGGTGELFF.

The chain combines TRBV5-4 with TRBJ2-1; 9 bases match TRBD2. The ends lost 1 base at V and 2 bases at J; junction bases unmatched: 1. CDR1 and CDR2 from the germline V gene are SGHNT and YYREEE (reference sequence). The CDR3 is 15 amino acids. This chain's CDR3 is CASSLIAGAYNEQFF. The CDR3 region has the DNA TGTGCCAGCAGCTTGATAGCGGGGGCCTACAATGAGCAGTTCTTC. Together with reference TRBV5-4 and TRBJ2-1, the CDR3 gives the full variable domain: ETGVTQSPTHLIKTRGQQVTLRCSSQSGHNTVSWYQQALGQGPQFIFQYYREEENGRGNFPPRFSGLQFPNYSSELNVNALELDDSALYLCASSLIAGAYNEQFFGPGTRLTVL.

The chain is built from TRBV9 and TRBJ1-1, with D perhaps matching TRBD1 (6 bases). Germline values: CDR1 SGDLS, CDR2 YYNGEE. The length of the CDR3 is 16 residues. With 4 bases removed from V and 1 base from J, the gap between germline ends came to 17 bases. CDR3 loop: CASSYLPVQGNTEAFF. In nucleotides, the CDR3 is TGTGCCAGCAGCTACCTTCCCGTACAGGGGAACACTGAAGCTTTCTTT.

The V and J genes are TRBV11-3 and TRBJ2-3, with 7 bases matching TRBD2. This CDR3 contains 15 residues. CDR1 and CDR2 (germline): SGHNT, YENEEA. With 5 bases clipped from V and 3 bases from J, the junction kept 8 bases outside the gene matches. CDR3: CASSIGGVGTDTQYF. In DNA, the CDR3 is TGTGCCAGCAGCATTGGGGGGGTCGGGACAGATACGCAGTATTTT.

This clone was detected once. CDR3: CASSPGQGAFGAFF. CDR3 DNA sequence: TGTGCCAGCTCACCGGGACAGGGGGCCTTTGGAGCTTTCTTT. The chain couples TRBV18 to TRBJ1-1; 12 positions agree with TRBD1. Unmatched junction bases numbered 6, after V lost 3 bases and J lost 10 bases. The germline V gene has CDR1 KGHSH and CDR2 LQKENI. This CDR3 has 14 residues.

V is TRBV27 and J is TRBJ2-7, with no clear D. Germline-derived CDR1 and CDR2 are MNHEY and SMNVEV (reference sequence). Trimming cost V 6 bases and J 0 bases, with 12 bases left between them. The CDR3 loop spans 14 amino acids. CDR3 in amino acids: CASSEPSVSYEQYF. The CDR3 nucleotides read TGTGCCAGCAGCGAACCGTCGGTCTCCTACGAGCAGTACTTC.

This sequence joins TRBV5-1 and TRBJ2-3; D ambiguous. V gave up 0 bases and J gave up 4 bases, with 12 bases separating them. This CDR3 is 15 amino acids long. Germline V gene data show CDR1 as SGHRS and CDR2 as YFSETQ. CDR3 nucleotides: TGCGCCAGCAGCTTGGCCAACGGGTTACCAGATACGCAGTATTTT. This encodes CASSLANGLPDTQYF.